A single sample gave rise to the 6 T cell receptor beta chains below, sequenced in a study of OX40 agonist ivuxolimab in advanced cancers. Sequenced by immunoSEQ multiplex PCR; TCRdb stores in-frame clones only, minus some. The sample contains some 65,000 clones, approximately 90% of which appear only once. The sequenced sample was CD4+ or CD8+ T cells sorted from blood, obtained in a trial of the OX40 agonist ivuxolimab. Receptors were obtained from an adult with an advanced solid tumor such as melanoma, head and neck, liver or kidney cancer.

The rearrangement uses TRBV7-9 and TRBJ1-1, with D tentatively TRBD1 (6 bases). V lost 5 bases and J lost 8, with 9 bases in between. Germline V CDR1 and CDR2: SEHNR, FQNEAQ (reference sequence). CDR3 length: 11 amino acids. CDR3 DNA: TGTGCCAGCAGCCCGGACAGCGAAGCTTTCTTT. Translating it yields CASSPDSEAFF.

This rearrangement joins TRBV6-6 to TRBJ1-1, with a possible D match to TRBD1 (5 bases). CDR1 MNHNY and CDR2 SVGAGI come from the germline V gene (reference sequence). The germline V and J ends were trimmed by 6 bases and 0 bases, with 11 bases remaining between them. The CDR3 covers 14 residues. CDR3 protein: CASSGGGLNTEAFF. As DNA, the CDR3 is TGTGCCAGCAGCGGGGGAGGCTTGAACACTGAAGCTTTCTTT.

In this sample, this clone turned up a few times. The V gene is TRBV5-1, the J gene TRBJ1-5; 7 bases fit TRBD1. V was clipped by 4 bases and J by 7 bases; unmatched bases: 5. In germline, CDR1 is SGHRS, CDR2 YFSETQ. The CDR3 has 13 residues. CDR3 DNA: TGCGCCAGCAGCCCTGGCAGGGGGCAGCCCCAGCATTTT. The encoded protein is CASSPGRGQPQHF.

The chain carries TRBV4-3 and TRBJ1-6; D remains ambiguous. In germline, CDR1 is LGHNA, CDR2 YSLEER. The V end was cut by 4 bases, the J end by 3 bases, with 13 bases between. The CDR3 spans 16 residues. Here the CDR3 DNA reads TGCGCCAGCAGCCCCCGGGAGGGTGGCTATAATTCACCCCTCCACTTT. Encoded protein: CASSPREGGYNSPLHF.

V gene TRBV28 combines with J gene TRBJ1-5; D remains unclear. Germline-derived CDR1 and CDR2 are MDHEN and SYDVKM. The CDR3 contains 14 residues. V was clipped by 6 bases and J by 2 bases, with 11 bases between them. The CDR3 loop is CASRTLGGNQPQHF. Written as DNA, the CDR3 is TGTGCCAGCAGGACCCTAGGTGGCAATCAGCCCCAGCATTTT.

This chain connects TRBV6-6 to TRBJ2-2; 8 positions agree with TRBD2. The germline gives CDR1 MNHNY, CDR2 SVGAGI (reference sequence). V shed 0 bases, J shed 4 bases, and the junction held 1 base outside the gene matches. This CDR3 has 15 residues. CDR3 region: CASSYSAGVTGELFF. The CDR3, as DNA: TGTGCCAGCAGTTACTCAGCGGGAGTCACCGGGGAGCTGTTTTTT.